The clone carrying this T cell receptor (beta chain) appeared a few times. The antigen is unknown. These data are taken from a study of CD8+ T cells in alopecia areata. Investigators isolated RNA and reverse transcribed it into cDNA to act as the sequencing template. This table comes from immunoSEQ multiplex PCR, and its TCRdb copy is limited to in-frame clones, with some not included. The data contain over 120,000 clones, 40% to 55% of them singletons. Peripheral blood samples and lesional scalp punch biopsies were obtained from alopecia areata patients. Germline assignment: CDR1 SQVTM and CDR2 ANQGSEA. The CDR3 contains 17 residues. Germline trimming cut 3 bases from V and 0 bases from J; bases unmatched to any gene: 14. Findings of the study overall: Possibly because of HLA-related factors, TCR sharing was less clear across patients than in mice.

This chain links TRBV29-1 with TRBJ2-7, with 7 bases aligning to TRBD2. The sequencing here drew on CD4+ T cells sorted from blood, taken at week 0. The receptor's source is a human donor with alopecia areata. The DNA for the CDR3 is TGCAGCGTTGATGAGGAGGAGCGGGACGCTAGCTCCTACGAGCAGTACTTC. Encoded protein: CSVDEEERDASSYEQYF.